Below are 6 T cell receptor beta chains sequenced from a single sample in a study of blood T cell repertoires in COVID-19. Some clones are missing from TCRdb's copy, which holds only in-frame ones; the method was immunoSEQ multiplex PCR. The sample holds 150,000 to 200,000 clones, 82% seen once. The sequenced sample was peripheral blood. The receptors derive from a woman in her thirties with acute or convalescent COVID-19.

At least ten counts were recorded for this clone. A junction boundary mismatches the germline segment, possibly from a read error. The CDR3 DNA reads as TGTGCCAGCAGCCTAGCCGGGACAACTACTAGCACAGATACGCAGTATTTT. This encodes CASSLAGTTTSTDTQYF. V usage is TRBV7-2 and J usage is TRBJ2-3, with D perhaps matching TRBD1 (6 bases). The germline V gene encodes CDR1 SGHTA and CDR2 FQGNSA. The CDR3 is 17 residues long.

The chain couples TRBV28 to TRBJ2-7; TRBD1 aligns across 9 bases. Losses at the gene ends were 3 bases for V and 13 bases for J; bases not matched to a gene: 16. Germline V gene data show CDR1 as MDHEN and CDR2 as SYDVKM. This CDR3 is built from 15 residues. The CDR3 sequence is CASSFYGTGTLSGYF. The CDR3 nucleotides read TGTGCCAGCAGTTTTTATGGGACAGGGACCCTCTCGGGATACTTC.

The chain recombines TRBV6-5 with TRBJ1-6; D not certain. V lost 6 bases, J lost 4 bases, and 10 bases lay in between. The CDR3 contains 14 residues. Germline V CDR1 and CDR2: MNHEY, SVGAGI. CDR3 DNA sequence: TGTGCCAGCAGAAACCGGGGTTATAATTCACCCCTCCACTTT. Protein product: CASRNRGYNSPLHF.

This clone was seen a single time. The chain employs TRBV6-5 and TRBJ1-1, with TRBD1 as a possible D gene (6 bases). V shed 0 bases and J shed 9 bases, with 14 bases lying between them. CDR3 length equals 14 residues. Germline-derived CDR1 and CDR2 are MNHEY and SVGAGI. The CDR3 spells CASSYSRGSKQAFF. In nucleotides, the CDR3 is TGTGCCAGCAGTTACTCGAGGGGGAGTAAACAAGCTTTCTTT.

The V call is TRBV6-2 or TRBV6-3, the J call TRBJ2-7; TRBD1 matches 12 bases. The J segment lost 0 bases and the V segment lost 2 bases, leaving 11 bases of the junction unmatched. The germline gives CDR1 MNHEY, CDR2 SVGEGT. The CDR3 has 19 residues. The CDR3 DNA sequence: TGTGCCAGCAGTTACGCCCGGGACAGGGGGCTCCAAAGCTCCTACGAGCAGTACTTC. Its protein is CASSYARDRGLQSSYEQYF.

The chain is built from TRBV30 and TRBJ2-3, with TRBD2 matching over 7 bases. The CDR3 has 16 residues. Trimming at V came to 0 bases and at J to 2 bases, leaving 8 bases not matched to a gene. Germline CDR1 reads GTSNPN; CDR2 reads SVGIG (reference sequence). In DNA, the CDR3 is TGTGCCTGGAGTGTGCTTTCTAGCGGTCTCACAGATACGCAGTATTTT. Its protein is CAWSVLSSGLTDTQYF. Full variable domain (outside the CDR3, taken from reference TRBV30 and TRBJ2-3): SQTIHQWPATLVQPVGSPLSLECTVEGTSNPNLYWYRQAAGRGLQLLFYSVGIGQISSEVPQNLSASRPQDRQFILSSKKLLLSDSGFYLCAWSVLSSGLTDTQYFGPGTRLTVL.